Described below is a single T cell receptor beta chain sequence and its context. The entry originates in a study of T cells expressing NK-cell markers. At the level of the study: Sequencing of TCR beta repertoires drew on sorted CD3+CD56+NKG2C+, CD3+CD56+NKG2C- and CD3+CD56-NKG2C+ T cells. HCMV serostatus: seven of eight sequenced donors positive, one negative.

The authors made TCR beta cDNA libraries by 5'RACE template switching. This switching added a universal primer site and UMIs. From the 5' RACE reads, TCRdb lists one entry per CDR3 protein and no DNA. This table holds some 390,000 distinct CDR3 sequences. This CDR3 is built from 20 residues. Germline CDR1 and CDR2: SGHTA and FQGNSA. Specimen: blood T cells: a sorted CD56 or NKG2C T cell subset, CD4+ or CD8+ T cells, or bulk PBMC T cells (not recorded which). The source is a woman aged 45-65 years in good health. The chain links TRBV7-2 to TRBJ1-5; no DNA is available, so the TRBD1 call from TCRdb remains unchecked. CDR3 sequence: CASSHDQVLRWGSSYQPQHF. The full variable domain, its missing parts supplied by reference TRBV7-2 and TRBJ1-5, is GAGVSQSPSNKVTEKGKDVELRCDPISGHTALYWYRQSLGQGLEFLIYFQGNSAPDKSGLPSDRFSAERTGGSVSTLTIQRTQQEDSAVYLCASSHDQVLRWGSSYQPQHFGDGTRLSIL.